The 23 T cell receptor beta chains below were found in one sample sequenced in a study of control samples from healthy donors and cancer patients. Method: immunoSEQ multiplex PCR; TCRdb's copy keeps in-frame clones and lacks some. The sample lists roughly 86,000 clones; 91% were seen once. The sample comprised blood. The receptors here all came from a man aged 25 to 40 in good health.

This clone was seen once. The J gene is TRBJ1-3, the V gene TRBV7-8; possibly TRBD1 for D (5 bases). The germline gives CDR1 SGHVS, CDR2 FQNEAQ. V lost 3 bases and J 0 bases, leaving 9 bases between the germline ends. The CDR3 spans 15 residues. The DNA for the CDR3 is TGTGCCAGCAGCTTCTCGACAGACTCTGGAAACACCATATATTTT. Translated: CASSFSTDSGNTIYF. The variable domain in full, with the rest retrieved from reference TRBV7-8 and TRBJ1-3, is GAGVSQSPRYKVAKRGQDVALRCDPISGHVSLFWYQQALGQGPEFLTYFQNEAQLDKSGLPSDRFFAERPEGSVSTLKIQRTQQEDSAVYLCASSFSTDSGNTIYFGEGSWLTVV.

The genes are TRBV9 and TRBJ2-2; the match to TRBD1 covers 8 bases. The CDR3 has 16 residues. Germline V CDR1 and CDR2: SGDLS, YYNGEE. The V segment lost 4 bases and the J segment 1 base; nucleotides outside the gene matches: 6. The CDR3 loop is CASSPRTGLNTGELFF. CDR3 sequence (DNA): TGTGCCAGCAGCCCTCGGACAGGGTTGAACACCGGGGAGCTGTTTTTT. The full variable domain, its missing parts supplied by reference TRBV9 and TRBJ2-2, is DSGVTQTPKHLITATGQRVTLRCSPRSGDLSVYWYQQSLDQGLQFLIQYYNGEERAKGNILERFSAQQFPDLHSELNLSSLELGDSALYFCASSPRTGLNTGELFFGEGSRLTVL.

This chain links TRBV28 with TRBJ1-2; the D is unclear. CDR1 and CDR2 (germline): MDHEN, SYDVKM. The CDR3 contains 13 residues. V lost 3 bases to trimming and J lost 0 bases, with 5 bases between them. The CDR3 loop is CASSFQANYGYTF. The CDR3 DNA follows: TGTGCCAGCAGTTTCCAAGCTAACTATGGCTACACCTTC.

J is TRBJ2-5 and V is TRBV18, with 11 bases lining up with TRBD1. The CDR3 covers 14 residues. CDR1 KGHSH and CDR2 LQKENI come from the germline V gene. J gave up 4 bases and V 3 bases, and 1 base lay outside the gene matches. The CDR3: CASSPGQGVETQYF. The CDR3 nucleotides read TGTGCCAGCTCACCGGGACAGGGGGTAGAGACCCAGTACTTC.

This clone was seen only once. This sequence joins TRBV7-9 and TRBJ1-4; a possible D gene is TRBD1 (5 bases). CDR3 length equals 13 residues. Trimming took 5 bases from V and 13 from J, leaving 17 bases between them. Germline CDR1 reads SEHNR; CDR2 reads FQNEAQ (reference sequence). The CDR3, as DNA: TGTGCCAGCAGCCCCCAGGGTCCCCCCCTACTGTTTTTT. Amino acids: CASSPQGPPLLFF.

The J gene is TRBJ2-2, the V gene TRBV5-8, with 9 positions matching TRBD1. Germline-derived CDR1 and CDR2 are SGHTS and YDEGEE. CDR3 length: 16 residues. V shed 4 bases, J shed 3 bases, and the junction held 7 bases outside the gene matches. The CDR3 bases are TGTGCCAGCAGCAAGGACAGGGGAGGTGACACCGGGGAGCTGTTTTTT. It yields the protein CASSKDRGGDTGELFF.

The chain is built from TRBV6-5 and TRBJ1-1; 7 bases map to TRBD1. V shed 6 bases and J 5 bases; nucleotides not matched to a gene: 6. The CDR3 contains 13 residues. In germline, CDR1 is MNHEY, CDR2 SVGAGI. The CDR3 here is CASRSRGRTEAFF. CDR3 DNA sequence: TGTGCCAGCAGGTCCAGGGGGAGGACTGAAGCTTTCTTT.

This clone has a single count. The chain couples TRBV5-6 to TRBJ2-7; D call uncertain. V lost 2 bases and J lost 4, with 10 bases in between. CDR1 SGHDT and CDR2 YYEEEE come from the germline V gene. The CDR3 length is 13 residues. CDR3 in amino acids: CASSLKRLYEQYF. The CDR3 coding sequence is TGTGCCAGCAGCTTAAAAAGGCTTTACGAGCAGTACTTC.

The chain employs TRBV5-5 and TRBJ2-3; D may be TRBD2 (5 bases). Germline V gene sequence: CDR1 SGHKS, CDR2 YYEKEE (reference sequence). Trimming took 1 base from V and 4 from J, leaving 10 bases between them. CDR3 length: 14 amino acids. The CDR3: CASSLTRSSDTQYF. For the CDR3, the DNA is TGTGCCAGCAGCTTGACTAGGTCTTCAGATACGCAGTATTTT.

V gene TRBV19 combines with J gene TRBJ1-1; D is perhaps TRBD1 (5 bases). V lost 6 bases and J lost 3, with 20 bases in between. The CDR3 sequence is 16 residues long. Germline CDR1 and CDR2: LNHDA and SQIVND (reference sequence). The CDR3 sequence: CASRSPPQGRDTEAFF. CDR3 sequence (DNA): TGTGCCAGTAGATCACCCCCTCAGGGAAGAGACACTGAAGCTTTCTTT.

The J gene is TRBJ1-6, the V gene TRBV5-1, with a weak D call TRBD1 (6 bases). This CDR3 is built from 12 residues. CDR1 is SGHRS, CDR2 YFSETQ, per germline. Trimming left V 5 bases short and J 7 bases short, with 7 bases between. The chain's CDR3 is CASRQGNSPLHF. The CDR3 DNA is TGCGCCAGCAGACAGGGCAATTCACCCCTCCACTTT. Filled out from reference TRBV5-1 and TRBJ1-6, the complete variable domain reads KAGVTQTPRYLIKTRGQQVTLSCSPISGHRSVSWYQQTPGQGLQFLFEYFSETQRNKGNFPGRFSGRQFSNSRSEMNVSTLELGDSALYLCASRQGNSPLHFGNGTRLTVT.

The rearrangement joins TRBV6-2 or TRBV6-3 to TRBJ1-2; 7 nucleotides match TRBD1. Germline loops: CDR1 MNHEY, CDR2 SVGEGT. The CDR3 extends over 15 amino acids. J lost 0 bases, V lost 5 bases, and 6 bases had no gene match. CDR3 sequence: CASSPTQGANYGYTF. The CDR3 region has the DNA TGTGCCAGCAGTCCAACTCAGGGGGCTAACTATGGCTACACCTTC.

The V and J genes are TRBV5-4 and TRBJ2-7, with 7 nucleotides matching TRBD1. Germline CDR1 reads SGHNT; CDR2 reads YYREEE (reference sequence). This CDR3 has 14 residues. V lost 6 bases, J lost 7 bases, and 13 bases stayed unmatched. The CDR3 protein is CASNPGQTMSEQYF. Here the CDR3 DNA reads TGTGCCAGCAACCCGGGACAGACTATGAGTGAGCAGTACTTC.

The V gene is TRBV6-2 or TRBV6-3, the J gene TRBJ2-1; 9 bases fit TRBD2. This CDR3 contains 16 residues. V was clipped by 0 bases and J by 5 bases; unmatched bases: 5. Looked up from germline, CDR1 is MNHEY and CDR2 is SVGEGT. CDR3 nucleotide sequence: TGTGCCAGCAGTTACTCGAAAGCGGGGGGCGACAATGAGCAGTTCTTC. It specifies CASSYSKAGGDNEQFF.

The J gene is TRBJ1-2, the V gene TRBV30; weak D call: TRBD1 (5 bases). Trimming took 4 bases from V and 4 from J, leaving 13 bases between them. CDR1 is GTSNPN, CDR2 SVGIG, per germline (reference sequence). This CDR3 is built from 13 residues. This CDR3 is CAWTSGLTYGYTF. The CDR3 DNA reads TGTGCCTGGACGTCGGGACTCACCTATGGCTACACCTTC.

The rearrangement uses TRBV6-6 and TRBJ2-7; no reliable D call. Germline assignment: CDR1 MNHNY and CDR2 SVGAGI (reference sequence). The CDR3 has 11 residues. V shed 2 bases and J shed 3 bases, with 2 bases lying between them. The CDR3 DNA follows: TGTGCCAGCAGTTACCTCTACGAGCAGTACTTC. This translates into CASSYLYEQYF.

This clone appeared once. The chain joins TRBV29-1 to TRBJ2-3; 9 nucleotides agree with TRBD2. V was clipped by 0 bases and J by 0 bases; unmatched bases: 10. The CDR3 loop spans 18 amino acids. Germline V gene data show CDR1 as SQVTM and CDR2 as ANQGSEA. The CDR3 sequence is CSVEDHETSGSSTDTQYF. The CDR3 DNA is TGCAGCGTTGAAGATCATGAGACTAGCGGTTCTAGCACAGATACGCAGTATTTT.

CDR3 residues: CASSLSSPLHF. The CDR3 nucleotides are TGTGCCAGCAGTTTAAGTTCACCCCTCCACTTT. The gene calls are TRBV28 and TRBJ1-6; no definite D call. The germline V gene encodes CDR1 MDHEN and CDR2 SYDVKM. V shed 2 bases and J shed 9 bases, with 2 bases lying between them. The CDR3 is made up of 11 amino acids.

The gene calls are TRBV5-6 and TRBJ1-1; D is ambiguous. Germline-derived CDR1 and CDR2 are SGHDT and YYEEEE. This CDR3 has 13 amino acids. V shed 7 bases and J shed 5 bases, with 15 bases lying between them. CDR3 in DNA: TGTGCCAGCGCGGGCAGATCGAGAACTGAAGCTTTCTTT. It translates to CASAGRSRTEAFF.

The CDR3 DNA reads TGTGCCAGCAGTTTATCGGGCTCCTATAATTCACCCCTCCACTTT. Residues: CASSLSGSYNSPLHF. The rearrangement uses TRBV27 and TRBJ1-6; D is unresolved. V shed 0 bases and J shed 0 bases, with 3 bases lying between them. The length of the CDR3 is 15 residues. CDR1 is MNHEY, CDR2 SMNVEV, per germline (reference sequence).

This clone was detected only once. The V call is TRBV3-1 (or the pseudogene TRBV3-2), the J call TRBJ1-6; maybe TRBD1 (6 bases). The CDR3 runs 15 residues. The V gene's germline CDR1 is LGHDT and CDR2 YNNKEL (reference sequence). Trimming removed 1 base from V and 6 bases from J, with 10 bases in between. The CDR3, as DNA: TGTGCCAGCAGCCAAGGCGACAGGCGTAATTCACCCCTCCACTTT. Amino acids: CASSQGDRRNSPLHF.

The chain uses TRBV7-6 and TRBJ2-3; D is perhaps TRBD1 (7 bases). The CDR3 extends over 18 amino acids. The germline gives CDR1 SGHVS, CDR2 FNYEAQ. V was pared by 0 bases and J by 2 bases, with 18 bases between. The CDR3 spells CASSLADRAAGSTDTQYF. The CDR3 DNA reads as TGTGCCAGCAGCTTAGCCGACAGGGCGGCGGGGTCCACAGATACGCAGTATTTT.

In the case of this clone: Relative to the germline gene, one junction end is altered; a read error may explain this. The chain joins TRBV4-1 to TRBJ2-1, with a tentative D call TRBD1 (6 bases). The CDR3 is 13 amino acids. CDR1 and CDR2 (germline): MGHRA, YSYEKL. The CDR3 DNA follows: TGCGCCAGCACCCAAGACAGGTTTAGTGAGCAGTTCTTC. Its protein product is CASTQDRFSEQFF.